This T cell receptor beta chain was captured by sequencing in a study of shared clonotypes between healthy human individuals. On the study more broadly: Plates per donor: three CD4 naive, three CD4 memory, two CD8 naive, one CD8 memory. The study's findings and limits: In a few donors, roughly 5.2% of naive CD4 clonotypes appeared in common.

It was CD45RO-negative cells, positively selected for CCR7, that made up naive CD8 cells, with terminally differentiated effector memory CD45RA+ cells excluded. The V gene's germline CDR1 is SGHVS and CDR2 FQNEAQ. The V and J ends lost 5 bases and 2 bases respectively, with 22 bases between them. The CDR3 extends over 17 amino acids. Sequenced by immunoSEQ multiplex PCR; TCRdb stores in-frame clones only, minus some. The repertoire holds some 2.1 million clones, with approximately 95% as singletons. Notes on this clone: Its antigen is not identified.

This sequence was found in a man between 18 and 35 years old in good health. V and J are TRBV7-8 and TRBJ2-7, with D possibly TRBD2 on 6 matching bases. Sequencing was carried out using naive CD8+ T cells sorted from blood. The CDR3 spells CASSQLPGLASTYEQYF. The DNA for the CDR3 is TGTGCCAGCAGCCAACTGCCAGGGCTAGCGTCAACCTACGAGCAGTACTTC.